The text below deals with one T cell receptor beta chain. Its antigen remains unidentified. These data come from a study of breast tumors, draining lymph nodes, adjacent tissues. Overall study findings and caveats: Data fit most tumor T cells coming from lymph node, expanding in tumor. Tumor TCR diversity was below lymph nodes but above nontumor tissue. Luminal-like breast cancer showed significantly higher tumor–nontumor repertoire similarity than basal-like.

TCRdb analysed the multiplex PCR reads with MiXCR anew, one entry per CDR3 protein. The sample lists roughly 86,000 distinct CDR3 sequences; approximately 19% were seen once. Axillary draining lymph nodes of breast cancer patients supplied the node samples. Trimming took 5 bases from V and 3 from J, leaving 13 bases between them. CDR3 size: 14 residues. CDR1 and CDR2 from the germline V gene are LNHDA and SQIVND (reference sequence). The rearrangement uses TRBV19 and TRBJ1-2; perhaps TRBD1 as D (5 bases). The sample consisted of axillary lymph node tissue. The receptor's source is a female donor with breast cancer. Some clones in this sample may be carry-over from other donors' samples. The CDR3 DNA is TGTGCCAGTAGTCCCAGCTCGGGGGACTATGGCTACACCTTC. This gives the protein CASSPSSGDYGYTF.